These 20 T cell receptor beta chains were all obtained from the same sample, sequenced in a study of blood T cells in healthy people across ages. A second PCR of about 7 to 12 cycles used a sample-barcoded 5' primer and a J-beta primer mix. TCRdb recomputed calls from the 5' RACE reads with MiXCR, one row per CDR3 protein. The sample consists of roughly 900,000 distinct CDR3 sequences, 45% to 50% of them appearing once. Sequencing was carried out using blood. These receptors all stem from a man under 40 in good health.

V and J are TRBV7-2 and TRBJ2-4; D is perhaps TRBD2 (6 bases). Deletions cut 0 bases from V and 6 bases from J, with 9 bases between. Germline V gene data show CDR1 as SGHTA and CDR2 as FQGNSA. The CDR3 contains 14 residues. The CDR3 loop is CASSLARRGNIQYF. Written as DNA, the CDR3 is TGTGCCAGCAGCTTAGCCAGGAGGGGAAACATTCAGTACTTC.

V and J are TRBV20-1 and TRBJ1-6; D is perhaps TRBD1 (6 bases). Germline CDR1 is DFQATT and CDR2 is SNEGSKA (reference sequence). CDR3 length: 15 residues. V shed 3 bases and J shed 0 bases, with 9 bases lying between them. The DNA for the CDR3 is TGCAGTGCTAGTACAGGGAGCTCCTATAATTCACCCCTCCACTTT. This gives the protein CSASTGSSYNSPLHF.

The V call is TRBV20-1, the J call TRBJ1-4; D is undetermined. V lost 4 bases, J lost 6 bases, and 12 bases lay in between. CDR3 length: 13 residues. In germline, CDR1 is DFQATT, CDR2 SNEGSKA (reference sequence). The CDR3 loop reads CSATGIRDEKLFF. CDR3 DNA: TGCAGTGCTACGGGAATACGGGATGAAAAACTGTTTTTT.

The chain carries TRBV28 and TRBJ2-7, with a tentative D call TRBD1 (5 bases). The V end was cut by 1 base, the J end by 3 bases, with 16 bases between. CDR3 length: 16 residues. The germline V gene encodes CDR1 MDHEN and CDR2 SYDVKM. The CDR3 nucleotides read TGTGCCAGCAGTTTATTGCTGGGCCAGGGCCTCTACGAGCAGTACTTC. Encoded protein: CASSLLLGQGLYEQYF.

J is TRBJ1-2 and V is TRBV20-1; D is undetermined. CDR1 is DFQATT, CDR2 SNEGSKA, per germline (reference sequence). The CDR3 consists of 15 residues. The V end lost 3 bases, the J end lost 4 bases, and 18 bases lay between the germline ends. The DNA for the CDR3 is TGCAGTGCTAGTCTGTCAGCCTATATGGGCTATGGCTACACCTTC. Translated, it gives CSASLSAYMGYGYTF.

The chain has TRBV6-5 and TRBJ2-3; 8 bases fit TRBD2. This CDR3 comprises 18 residues. V lost 4 bases, J lost 6 bases, and 18 bases stayed unmatched. Germline V gene sequence: CDR1 MNHEY, CDR2 SVGAGI. The DNA for the CDR3 is TGTGCCAGCAGTTCCCCACTCCCCACTAGCGGTCTAGGGGATACGCAGTATTTT. Translated: CASSSPLPTSGLGDTQYF.

The chain couples TRBV15 to TRBJ2-7; either TRBD1 or TRBD2 may supply D (5 bases each). Germline V gene sequence: CDR1 LNHNV, CDR2 YYDKDF (reference sequence). This CDR3 is built from 11 residues. Trimming stripped 6 bases from V and 7 bases from J, with 10 bases between. This chain's CDR3 is CATRGTGEQYF. In DNA form, the CDR3 reads TGTGCCACCAGGGGGACGGGGGAGCAGTACTTC.

CDR3 in amino acids: CASSLSLPAQPQHF. Written as DNA, the CDR3 is TGTGCCAGCAGCTTATCTCTCCCGGCCCAGCCCCAGCATTTT. V is TRBV5-6 and J is TRBJ1-5; no definite D call. The CDR3 length is 14 residues. Germline CDR1 SGHDT, CDR2 YYEEEE. The V end was cut by 2 bases, the J end by 7 bases, with 13 bases between.

The rearrangement joins TRBV20-1 to TRBJ1-1, with a tentative D call TRBD1 (5 bases). Trimming took off 2 bases at V and 4 bases at J, with 11 bases between the two ends. CDR3 length: 13 residues. The germline V gene has CDR1 DFQATT and CDR2 SNEGSKA (reference sequence). Here the CDR3 reads CSARLDSLTEAFF. For the CDR3, the DNA is TGCAGTGCTAGACTCGACAGCCTCACTGAAGCTTTCTTT.

Here the CDR3 reads CSVSGGRGNNQPQHF. Written as DNA, the CDR3 is TGCAGTGTTAGCGGGGGGAGGGGTAACAATCAGCCCCAGCATTTT. The chain has TRBV20-1 and TRBJ1-5, with D perhaps TRBD1 (5 bases). V lost 7 bases and J 3 bases, leaving 19 bases between the germline ends. Germline V gives CDR1 DFQATT, CDR2 SNEGSKA (reference sequence). The CDR3 length is 15 residues.

The table lists this clonotype with a few counts. V gene TRBV7-2 combines with J gene TRBJ1-1; unclear D gene. Trimming removed 2 bases from V and 5 bases from J, with 9 bases in between. The CDR3 spans 13 residues. CDR1 is SGHTA and CDR2 is FQGNSA in the germline V gene. This CDR3 reads CASSLRRGTEAFF. CDR3 DNA sequence: TGTGCCAGCAGCTTAAGGCGCGGGACTGAAGCTTTCTTT.

This chain links TRBV5-1 with TRBJ2-4; the D gene could be TRBD1 or TRBD2 (6 bases each). Trimming cost V 0 bases and J 2 bases, with 12 bases left between them. This CDR3 has 16 amino acids. Germline V lookup: CDR1 SGHRS, CDR2 YFSETQ. CDR3 nucleotides: TGCGCCAGCAGCTTGGCCCCGGGGGCGACCAAAAACATTCAGTACTTC. It translates to CASSLAPGATKNIQYF.

The chain employs TRBV7-9 and TRBJ1-5, with TRBD1 matching 8 bases. J was trimmed by 1 base and V by 5 bases; bases with no gene match: 7. Germline V CDR1 and CDR2: SEHNR, FQNEAQ (reference sequence). This CDR3 has 16 amino acids. CDR3 loop: CASSVADRGSNQPQHF. CDR3 nucleotide sequence: TGTGCCAGCAGCGTGGCCGACAGGGGAAGCAATCAGCCCCAGCATTTT. The full variable domain, its missing parts supplied by reference TRBV7-9 and TRBJ1-5, is DTGVSQNPRHKITKRGQNVTFRCDPISEHNRLYWYRQTLGQGPEFLTYFQNEAQLEKSRLLSDRFSAERPKGSFSTLEIQRTEQGDSAMYLCASSVADRGSNQPQHFGDGTRLSIL.

This clonotype has only a few counts. This rearrangement joins TRBV7-9 to TRBJ2-7, with 7 bases aligning to TRBD1. The V segment lost 8 bases and the J segment 5 bases; nucleotides outside the gene matches: 9. This CDR3 region has 13 residues. Germline assignment: CDR1 SEHNR and CDR2 FQNEAQ (reference sequence). The CDR3 protein is CASGRQGFNEQYF. Here the CDR3 DNA reads TGTGCCAGCGGGAGACAGGGTTTCAACGAGCAGTACTTC.

This chain links TRBV4-2 with TRBJ2-7; unclear D gene. This CDR3 has 13 residues. V lost 0 bases to trimming and J lost 5 bases, with 8 bases between them. The germline gives CDR1 LGHNA, CDR2 YNFKEQ. The CDR3 spells CASSQDVSDEQYF. As DNA, the CDR3 is TGTGCCAGCAGCCAAGATGTCAGCGACGAGCAGTACTTC.

The rearrangement uses TRBV27 and TRBJ1-1; D remains ambiguous. V was trimmed by 2 bases and J by 9 bases, leaving 13 bases between them. The CDR3 sequence is 13 residues long. Germline V gene data show CDR1 as MNHEY and CDR2 as SMNVEV (reference sequence). CDR3 DNA sequence: TGTGCCAGCAGTTTAGTGAGGGAAGGGAAAGCTTTCTTT. Protein product: CASSLVREGKAFF.

This clonotype was seen a handful of times. The J gene is TRBJ2-1, the V gene TRBV6-6, with 7 nucleotides matching TRBD1. The CDR3 runs to 17 residues. Germline assignment: CDR1 MNHNY and CDR2 SVGAGI (reference sequence). V dropped 0 bases and J dropped 4; count of bases not matched to a gene: 9. The CDR3 protein is CASSYSGYTGVYNEQFF. The CDR3 DNA sequence: TGTGCCAGCAGTTACTCGGGTTATACAGGGGTTTACAATGAGCAGTTCTTC.

Comments on this clonotype: An end of the junction differs from the germline gene, which may be a read error. The V and J genes are TRBV7-6 and TRBJ1-2; TRBD1 matches at 9 bases. The CDR3 contains 15 residues. Germline CDR1 reads SGHVS; CDR2 reads FNYEAQ. CDR3 sequence: CASSARQGVNYDYTF. The DNA of the CDR3 is TGTGCCAGCAGCGCTAGACAGGGGGTTAACTATGACTACACCTTC. Drawing the rest from reference TRBV7-6 and TRBJ1-2, the complete variable domain is GAGVSQSPRYKVTKRGQDVALRCDPISGHVSLYWYRQALGQGPEFLTYFNYEAQQDKSGLPNDRFSAERPEGSISTLTIQRTEQRDSAMYRCASSARQGVNYDYTFGSGTRLTVV.

In this sample, this clonotype turned up once. The chain couples TRBV28 to TRBJ1-5; 9 nucleotides agree with TRBD1. The CDR3 has 14 amino acids. Losses at the gene ends were 6 bases for V and 7 bases for J; bases not matched to a gene: 7. Germline V gives CDR1 MDHEN, CDR2 SYDVKM. This chain's CDR3 is CASRTGQGGQPQHF. CDR3 sequence (DNA): TGTGCCAGCAGGACGGGACAGGGTGGACAGCCCCAGCATTTT.

Turning to this clonotype: A junction end diverges from the germline sequence, so it may reflect a read error. DNA for the CDR3: TGTGCCAGCAGCTACTGGGACTACAATGAGCAGTTCTTC. Its translation is CASSYWDYNEQFF. The chain carries TRBV6-2 or TRBV6-3 and TRBJ2-1; D call uncertain. The CDR3 is 13 residues long. Germline V gene lookup returns CDR1 MNHEY and CDR2 SVGEGT.